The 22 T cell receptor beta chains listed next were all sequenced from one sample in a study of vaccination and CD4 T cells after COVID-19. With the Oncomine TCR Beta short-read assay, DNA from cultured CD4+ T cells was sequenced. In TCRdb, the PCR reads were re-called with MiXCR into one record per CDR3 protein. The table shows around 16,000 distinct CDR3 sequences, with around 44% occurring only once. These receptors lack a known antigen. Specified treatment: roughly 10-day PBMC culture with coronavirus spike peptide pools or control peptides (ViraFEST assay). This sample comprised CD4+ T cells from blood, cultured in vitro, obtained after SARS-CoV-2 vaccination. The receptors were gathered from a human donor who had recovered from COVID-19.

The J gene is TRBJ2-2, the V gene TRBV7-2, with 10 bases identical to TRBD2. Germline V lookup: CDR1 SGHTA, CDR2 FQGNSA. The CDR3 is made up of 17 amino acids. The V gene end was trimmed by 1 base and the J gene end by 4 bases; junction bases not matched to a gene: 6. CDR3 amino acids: CASSLVSGRARTGELFF. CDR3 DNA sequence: TGTGCCAGCAGCTTAGTGAGCGGGAGGGCCCGCACCGGGGAGCTGTTTTTT.

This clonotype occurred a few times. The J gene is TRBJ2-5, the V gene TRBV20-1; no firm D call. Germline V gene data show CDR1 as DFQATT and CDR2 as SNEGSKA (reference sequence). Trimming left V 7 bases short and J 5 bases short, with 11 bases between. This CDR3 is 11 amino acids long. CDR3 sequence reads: CSGRGRETQYF. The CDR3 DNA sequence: TGCAGTGGGCGTGGACGGGAGACCCAGTACTTC.

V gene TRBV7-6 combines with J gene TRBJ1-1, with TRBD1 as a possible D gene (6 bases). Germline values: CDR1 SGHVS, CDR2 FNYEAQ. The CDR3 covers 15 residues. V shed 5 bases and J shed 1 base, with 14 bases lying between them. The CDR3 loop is CASSERSGENTEAFF. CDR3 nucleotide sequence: TGTGCCAGCAGCGAGCGATCAGGGGAGAACACTGAAGCTTTCTTT.

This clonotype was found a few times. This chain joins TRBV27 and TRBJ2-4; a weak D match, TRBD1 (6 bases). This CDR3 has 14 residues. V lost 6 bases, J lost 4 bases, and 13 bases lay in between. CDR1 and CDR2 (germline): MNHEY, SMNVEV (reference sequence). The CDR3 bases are TGTGCCAGCAGGGGCACGGACAGAAAAAACATTCAGTACTTC. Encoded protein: CASRGTDRKNIQYF.

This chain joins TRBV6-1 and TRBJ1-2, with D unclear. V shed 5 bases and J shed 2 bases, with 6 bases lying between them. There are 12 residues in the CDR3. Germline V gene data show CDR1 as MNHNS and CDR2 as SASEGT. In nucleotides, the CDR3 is TGTGCCAGCAGTCAAAACAACTATGGCTACACCTTC. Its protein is CASSQNNYGYTF.

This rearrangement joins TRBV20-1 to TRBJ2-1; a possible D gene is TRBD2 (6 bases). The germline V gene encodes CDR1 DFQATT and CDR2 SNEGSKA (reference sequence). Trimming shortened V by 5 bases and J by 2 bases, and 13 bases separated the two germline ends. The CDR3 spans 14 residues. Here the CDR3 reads CSAQTSTAYNEQFF. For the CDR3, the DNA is TGCAGTGCTCAGACTAGTACCGCCTACAATGAGCAGTTCTTC.

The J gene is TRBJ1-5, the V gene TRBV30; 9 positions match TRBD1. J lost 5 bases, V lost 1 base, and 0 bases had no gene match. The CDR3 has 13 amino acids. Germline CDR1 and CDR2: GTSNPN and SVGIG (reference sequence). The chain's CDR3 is CAWSGTGDQPQHF. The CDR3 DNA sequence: TGTGCCTGGAGTGGGACAGGGGATCAGCCCCAGCATTTT.

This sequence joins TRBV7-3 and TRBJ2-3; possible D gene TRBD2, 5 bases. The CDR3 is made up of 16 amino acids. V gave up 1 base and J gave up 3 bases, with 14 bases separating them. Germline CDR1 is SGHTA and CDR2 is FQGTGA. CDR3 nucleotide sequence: TGTGCCAGCAGCTTAAGAGGGCAGCTGCGAACAGATACGCAGTATTTT. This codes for CASSLRGQLRTDTQYF.

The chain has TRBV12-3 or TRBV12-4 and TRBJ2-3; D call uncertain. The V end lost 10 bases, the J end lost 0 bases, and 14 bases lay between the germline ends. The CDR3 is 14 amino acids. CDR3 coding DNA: TGTGCCACCAGAGAGTTGGGGAGCACAGATACGCAGTATTTT. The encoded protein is CATRELGSTDTQYF.

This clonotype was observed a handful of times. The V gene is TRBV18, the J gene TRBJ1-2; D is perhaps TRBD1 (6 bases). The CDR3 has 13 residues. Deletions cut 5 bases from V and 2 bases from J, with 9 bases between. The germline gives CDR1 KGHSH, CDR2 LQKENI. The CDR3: CASSEDRNYGYTF. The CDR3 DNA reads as TGTGCCAGCTCAGAGGACAGAAACTATGGCTACACCTTC.

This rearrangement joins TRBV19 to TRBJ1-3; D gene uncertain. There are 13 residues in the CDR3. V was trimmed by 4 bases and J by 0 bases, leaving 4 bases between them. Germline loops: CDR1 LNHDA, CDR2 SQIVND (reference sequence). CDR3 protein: CASSTLSGNTIYF. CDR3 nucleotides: TGTGCCAGTAGTACGCTCTCTGGAAACACCATATATTTT.

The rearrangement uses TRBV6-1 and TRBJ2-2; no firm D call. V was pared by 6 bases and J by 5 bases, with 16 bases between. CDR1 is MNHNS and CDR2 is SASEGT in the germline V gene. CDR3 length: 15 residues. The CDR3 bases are TGTGCCAGCAGCACGGACGGCGCCCCAACCGGGGAGCTGTTTTTT. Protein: CASSTDGAPTGELFF.

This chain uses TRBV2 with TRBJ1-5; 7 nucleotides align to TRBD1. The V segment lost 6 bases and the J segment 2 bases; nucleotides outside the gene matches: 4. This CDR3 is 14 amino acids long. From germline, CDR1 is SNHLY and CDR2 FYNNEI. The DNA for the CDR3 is TGTGCCAGCAGAACTACAGGGGGCAATCAGCCCCAGCATTTT. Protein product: CASRTTGGNQPQHF.

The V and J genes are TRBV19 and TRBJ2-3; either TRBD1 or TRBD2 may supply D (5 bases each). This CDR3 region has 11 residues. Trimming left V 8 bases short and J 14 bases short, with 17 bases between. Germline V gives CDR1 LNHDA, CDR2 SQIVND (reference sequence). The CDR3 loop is CASSFEGPLYF. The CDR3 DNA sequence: TGTGCCAGTTCGTTTGAGGGACCCCTGTATTTT.

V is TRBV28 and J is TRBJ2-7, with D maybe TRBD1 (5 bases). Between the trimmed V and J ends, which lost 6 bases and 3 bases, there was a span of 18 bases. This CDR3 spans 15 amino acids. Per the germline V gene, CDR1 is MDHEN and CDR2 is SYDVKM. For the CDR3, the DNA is TGTGCCAGCAGCCCCTGGCCCGCAGGGCGCTACGAGCAGTACTTC. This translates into CASSPWPAGRYEQYF.

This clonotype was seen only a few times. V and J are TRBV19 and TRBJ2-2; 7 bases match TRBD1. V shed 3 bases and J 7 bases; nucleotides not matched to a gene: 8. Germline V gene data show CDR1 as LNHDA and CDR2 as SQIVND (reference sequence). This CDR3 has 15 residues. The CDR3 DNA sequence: TGTGCCAGTAGTATCCAGTGGCAGGGGGTCGGGGAGCTGTTTTTT. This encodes CASSIQWQGVGELFF.

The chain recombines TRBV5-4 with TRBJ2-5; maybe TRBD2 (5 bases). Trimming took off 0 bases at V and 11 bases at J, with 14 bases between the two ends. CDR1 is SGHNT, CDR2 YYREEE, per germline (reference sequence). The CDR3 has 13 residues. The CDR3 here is CASSLASSGSQYF. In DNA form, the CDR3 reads TGTGCCAGCAGCTTGGCCTCGAGCGGTTCACAGTACTTC.

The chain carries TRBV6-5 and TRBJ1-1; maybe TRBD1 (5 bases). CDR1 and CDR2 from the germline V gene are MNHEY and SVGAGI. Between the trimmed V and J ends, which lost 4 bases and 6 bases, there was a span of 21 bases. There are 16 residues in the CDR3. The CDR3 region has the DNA TGTGCCAGCAGTTCGCGACTTACCAGGGCCAGCGCTGAAGCTTTCTTT. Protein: CASSSRLTRASAEAFF.

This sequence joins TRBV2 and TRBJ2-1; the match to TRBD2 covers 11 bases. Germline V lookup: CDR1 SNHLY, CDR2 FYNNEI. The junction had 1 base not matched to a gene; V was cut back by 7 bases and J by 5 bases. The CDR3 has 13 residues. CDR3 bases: TGTGCCAGCAAGGGACTAGCGGACAATGAGCAGTTCTTC. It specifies CASKGLADNEQFF. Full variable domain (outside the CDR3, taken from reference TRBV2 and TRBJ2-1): EPEVTQTPSHQVTQMGQEVILRCVPISNHLYFYWYRQILGQKVEFLVSFYNNEISEKSEIFDDQFSVERPDGSNFTLKIRSTKLEDSAMYFCASKGLADNEQFFGPGTRLTVL.

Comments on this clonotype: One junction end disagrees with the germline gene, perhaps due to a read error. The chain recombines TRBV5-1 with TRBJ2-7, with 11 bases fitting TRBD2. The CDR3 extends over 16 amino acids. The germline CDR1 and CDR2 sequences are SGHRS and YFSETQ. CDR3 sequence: CASSLGGLAAQSLLMF. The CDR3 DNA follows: TGCGCCAGCAGCTTGGGGGGACTAGCGGCCCAGTCCCTCCTGATGTTC.

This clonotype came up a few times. Here the CDR3 DNA reads TGTGCCAGCAGTTCCACCCGGCTAGGTTCCTACGAGCAGTACTTC. Protein product: CASSSTRLGSYEQYF. The chain links TRBV28 to TRBJ2-7; D is unclear. The germline V and J ends were trimmed by 4 bases and 1 base, with 14 bases remaining between them. CDR1 is MDHEN, CDR2 SYDVKM, per germline. The CDR3 sequence is 15 residues long.

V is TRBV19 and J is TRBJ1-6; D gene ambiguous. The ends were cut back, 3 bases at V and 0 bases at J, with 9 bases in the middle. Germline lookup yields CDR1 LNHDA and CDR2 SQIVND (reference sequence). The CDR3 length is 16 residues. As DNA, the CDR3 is TGTGCCAGTAGTATTAGATCGAGCTCCTATAATTCACCCCTCCACTTT. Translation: CASSIRSSSYNSPLHF.